This T cell receptor (beta chain) stems from a study of blood T cell repertoires in COVID-19. Study context: The United States, Italy and Spain supplied acute and convalescent COVID-19 samples. T cells, B-cell-depleted T cells, or PBMCs provided the cDNA or gDNA that served as material.

This CDR3 is 15 amino acids long. J lost 7 bases, V lost 5 bases, and 8 bases had no gene match. Profiling relied on immunoSEQ multiplex PCR, and the TCRdb table lists in-frame clones only, not all of them. The sample carries 140,000 to 150,000 clones, approximately 88% recorded once. Sequencing was performed on peripheral blood. This chain connects TRBV23-1 to TRBJ2-1; 10 bases align to TRBD2. TRBV23-1 is annotated as an ORF whose role is uncertain. The sequence came from a man aged 55 to 70 with active or convalescent COVID-19. Written as DNA, the CDR3 is TGCGCCAGCAGTGACCCGGGACTAGCGTGGAATGAGCAGTTCTTC. It codes for CASSDPGLAWNEQFF.